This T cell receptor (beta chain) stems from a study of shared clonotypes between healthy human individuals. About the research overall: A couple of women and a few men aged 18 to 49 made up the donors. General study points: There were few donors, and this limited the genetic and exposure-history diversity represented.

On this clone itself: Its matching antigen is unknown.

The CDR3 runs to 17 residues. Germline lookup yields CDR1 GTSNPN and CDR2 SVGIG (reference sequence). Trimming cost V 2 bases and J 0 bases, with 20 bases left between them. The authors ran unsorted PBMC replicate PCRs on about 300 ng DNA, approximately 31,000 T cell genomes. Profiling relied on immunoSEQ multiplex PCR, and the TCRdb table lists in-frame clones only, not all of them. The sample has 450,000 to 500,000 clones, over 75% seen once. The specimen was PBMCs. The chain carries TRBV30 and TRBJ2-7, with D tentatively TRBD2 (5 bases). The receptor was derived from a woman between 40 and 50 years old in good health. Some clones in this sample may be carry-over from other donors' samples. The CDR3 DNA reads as TGTGCCTGGAGTCCCGAACTTCGGACTCACAACTCCTACGAGCAGTACTTC. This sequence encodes CAWSPELRTHNSYEQYF.